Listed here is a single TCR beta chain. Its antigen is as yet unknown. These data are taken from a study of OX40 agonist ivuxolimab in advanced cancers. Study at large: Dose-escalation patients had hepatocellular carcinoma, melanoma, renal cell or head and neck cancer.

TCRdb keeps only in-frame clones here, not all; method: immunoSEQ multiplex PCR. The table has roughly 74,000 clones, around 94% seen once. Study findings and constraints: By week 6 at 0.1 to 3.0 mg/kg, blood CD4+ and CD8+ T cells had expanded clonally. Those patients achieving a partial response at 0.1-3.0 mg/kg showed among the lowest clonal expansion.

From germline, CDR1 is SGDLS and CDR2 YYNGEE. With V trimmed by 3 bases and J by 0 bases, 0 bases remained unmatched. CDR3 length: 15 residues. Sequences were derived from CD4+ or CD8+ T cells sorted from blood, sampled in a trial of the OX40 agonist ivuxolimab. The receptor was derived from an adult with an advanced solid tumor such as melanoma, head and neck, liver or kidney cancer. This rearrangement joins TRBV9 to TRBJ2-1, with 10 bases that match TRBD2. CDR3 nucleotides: TGTGCCAGCAGCGCTAGCGGGGGCTCCTACAATGAGCAGTTCTTC. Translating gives CASSASGGSYNEQFF.